The rows below give T cell receptor beta chains drawn from one sample of a study of T cell responses to AZD1222 COVID-19 vaccine. Sequencing used immunoSEQ multiplex PCR; TCRdb keeps in-frame clones, though not all of them. Among approximately 150,000 clones listed, around 87% were seen once. Sequencing used peripheral blood, obtained on day 0 of AZD1222 vaccination. All receptors come from an adult in good health. Both conserved end residues are part of each CDR3. Each record gives: V gene, J gene, D gene, clone size, CDR3 DNA, CDR3 protein. D genes are given only for firm matches. Clone size, where shown, is once, few, many, or a class for clones that have expanded.

TRBV19	TRBJ1-1	.	.	TGTGCCAGTACCCCTGGGGGGGACACTGAAGCTTTCTTT	CASTPGGDTEAFF
TRBV28	TRBJ1-1	.	.	TGTGCCAGGAGGAACACTGAAGCTTTCTTT	CARRNTEAFF
TRBV30	TRBJ1-6	.	.	TGTGCCTGGAGTGTACGTGCGGGAAATAATTCACCCCTCCACTTT	CAWSVRAGNNSPLHF
TRBV3-1/TRBV3-2	TRBJ2-7	TRBD2	.	TGTGCCAGCAGCCCCAGGCCGGGACTAGCGGACGCCCTCTCCTACGAGCAGTACTTC	CASSPRPGLADALSYEQYF
TRBV28	TRBJ2-5	TRBD1	.	TGTGCCAGCAGTCAACTACTCGGGACAGTAGAGACCCAGTACTTC	CASSQLLGTVETQYF
TRBV28	TRBJ1-4	.	.	TGTGCCAGCAGTTTAAGCACTGCAACTAATGAAAAACTGTTTTTT	CASSLSTATNEKLFF
TRBV28	TRBJ2-7	.	.	TGTGCCAGCCGACTAAGTGGGTCCTACGAGCAGTACTTC	CASRLSGSYEQYF
TRBV27	TRBJ2-7	.	.	TGTGCCAGCAGTTTCTCCCGGGACAAAGAGCAGTACTTC	CASSFSRDKEQYF
TRBV19	TRBJ1-1	.	.	TGTGCCAGTACCGACCCCTGGAGGAACACTGAAGCTTTCTTT	CASTDPWRNTEAFF
TRBV25-1	TRBJ2-1	.	once	TGTGCCAGCAGCTATCCTGGGTATGGCAATGAGCAGTTCTTC	CASSYPGYGNEQFF
TRBV28	TRBJ2-2	.	.	TGTGCCAGCAGTCAGGACGACGGGGAGCTGTTTTTT	CASSQDDGELFF
TRBV19	TRBJ2-1	TRBD2	.	TGTGCCAGTAGTGCTAGCGGGAGGGGGGTACAAGATGAGCAGTTCTTC	CASSASGRGVQDEQFF
TRBV3-1/TRBV3-2	TRBJ1-5	.	.	TGTGCCAGCAGCCGATCACTCCAACAGCCCCAGCATTTT	CASSRSLQQPQHF
TRBV4-1	TRBJ2-7	.	few	TGCGCCAGCAGCCACCCGAGGGGCACAGGAGAGCAGTACTTC	CASSHPRGTGEQYF
TRBV27	TRBJ2-7	.	.	TGTGCCAGCAAGGGTCTTCCCGACTACGAGCAGTACTTC	CASKGLPDYEQYF
TRBV3-1/TRBV3-2	TRBJ1-2	.	.	TGTGCCAGCAGCCAAGAGCAGGGGTTGGGCTACACCTTC	CASSQEQGLGYTF
TRBV3-1/TRBV3-2	TRBJ2-5	.	.	TGTGCCAGCAGCCAAGGATTGAGGGTCCAAGAGACCCAGTACTTC	CASSQGLRVQETQYF
TRBV6-2/TRBV6-3	TRBJ2-5	TRBD2	.	TGTGCCAGCAGTTGGGAGATCTTGGGGACTAGCGGTTTGTACCAAGAGACCCAGTACTTC	CASSWEILGTSGLYQETQYF
TRBV5-1	TRBJ2-2	.	.	TGCGCCAGCAGCCCCGACGCGGGAACGACCGGGGAGCTGTTTTTT	CASSPDAGTTGELFF
TRBV19	TRBJ1-3	TRBD1	.	TGTGCCAGTATCGACAGGGGGTATGCTGGAAACACCATATATTTT	CASIDRGYAGNTIYF
TRBV6-2/TRBV6-3	TRBJ1-2	.	.	TGTGCCAGCAGTTACTCCACAGGGTCTAACTATGGCTACACCTTC	CASSYSTGSNYGYTF
TRBV13	TRBJ1-1	.	.	TGTGCCAGCAGCCCCACAGGTGGCGGGAACACTGAAGCTTTCTTT	CASSPTGGGNTEAFF
TRBV6-5	TRBJ2-7	TRBD1	once	TGTGCCAGCAGTTACACGCCGACAGGGCCCTACGAGCAGTACTTC	CASSYTPTGPYEQYF
TRBV28	TRBJ2-6	TRBD2	.	TGTGCCAGCAGCTTGGCGGGACTAGCGGAATCTGGGGCCAACGTCCTGACTTTC	CASSLAGLAESGANVLTF
TRBV6-1	TRBJ1-3	.	.	TGTGCCAGCAGTGAAGCGAGTCAGGGAAGGAATACCATATATTTT	CASSEASQGRNTIYF
TRBV6-5	TRBJ2-7	.	.	TGTGCCAGCAGCCAAGCCCGATCCTACGAGCAGTACTTC	CASSQARSYEQYF
TRBV3-1/TRBV3-2	TRBJ2-6	.	.	TGTGCCAGCAGCCGAATGGGGGTCCGCCACTCTGGGGCCAACGTCCTGACTTTC	CASSRMGVRHSGANVLTF
TRBV15	TRBJ1-6	.	.	TGTGCCACCAGCAGAGACAGGGGAGTCGGAAATTCACCCCTCCACTTT	CATSRDRGVGNSPLHF
TRBV5-6	TRBJ1-3	.	.	TGTGCCAGCAGCCGCCTTCAGGGAAACACCATATATTTT	CASSRLQGNTIYF
TRBV16	TRBJ1-5	.	.	TGTGCCAGCAGCGGACAGCATAGCAATCAGCCCCAGCATTTT	CASSGQHSNQPQHF
TRBV19	TRBJ1-5	.	once	TGTGCCAGCCAAGGGGGTTCTAGCAATCAGCCCCAGCATTTT	CASQGGSSNQPQHF
TRBV9	TRBJ1-6	.	.	TGTGCCAGCAGCGTAGAGTACACTGCCTATAATTCACCCCTCCACTTT	CASSVEYTAYNSPLHF
TRBV11-1	TRBJ2-7	TRBD1	.	TGTGCCAGCAGCCCTAGTACAGGGGGACGGGGGCAGTACTTC	CASSPSTGGRGQYF
TRBV19	TRBJ1-5	TRBD1	.	TGTGCCAGTAGTATAGTTTCGTCCGGGACAGGTCGGCAGCCCCAGCATTTT	CASSIVSSGTGRQPQHF
TRBV2	TRBJ2-3	.	.	TGTGCCAGCAAAGGGCCGGGGGCTAGCACAGATACGCAGTATTTT	CASKGPGASTDTQYF
TRBV11-3	TRBJ2-2	.	once	TGTGCCAGCAGCCTAGAGGGCACCGGGGAGCTGTTTTTT	CASSLEGTGELFF
TRBV7-6	TRBJ2-3	TRBD2	.	TGTGCCAGCAGCCTCGGACTAGCGGGCAGCACAGATACGCAGTATTTT	CASSLGLAGSTDTQYF